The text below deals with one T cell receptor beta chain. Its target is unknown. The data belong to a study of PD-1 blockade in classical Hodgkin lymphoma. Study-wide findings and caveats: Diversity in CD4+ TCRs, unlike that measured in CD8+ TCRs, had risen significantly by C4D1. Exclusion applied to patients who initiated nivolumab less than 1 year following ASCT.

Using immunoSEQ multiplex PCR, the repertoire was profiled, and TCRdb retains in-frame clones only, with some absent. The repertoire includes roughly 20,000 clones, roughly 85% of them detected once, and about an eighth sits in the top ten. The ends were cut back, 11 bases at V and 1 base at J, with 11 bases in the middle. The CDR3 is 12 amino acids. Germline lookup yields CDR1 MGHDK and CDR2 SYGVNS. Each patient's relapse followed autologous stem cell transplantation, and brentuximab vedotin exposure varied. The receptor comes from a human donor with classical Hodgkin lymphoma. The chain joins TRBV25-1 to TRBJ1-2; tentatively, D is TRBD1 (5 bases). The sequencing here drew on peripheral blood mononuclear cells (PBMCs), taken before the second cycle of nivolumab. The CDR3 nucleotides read TGTGCCGACAGCGGGGATAACTATGGCTACACCTTC. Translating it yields CADSGDNYGYTF.